This T cell receptor (beta chain) was profiled in a study of CD8 T cells in ankylosing spondylitis. Study-level points and caveats: There was reportedly significant enrichment of clones that were disease-linked in matched ankylosing spondylitis synovial fluid. A TCR beta motif of about eight highly homologous variants appeared characteristic of ankylosing spondylitis blood.

The V end lost 1 base, the J end lost 6 bases, and 6 bases lay between the germline ends. Germline V gives CDR1 MNHEY, CDR2 SVGEGT. The CDR3 is 12 amino acids. In this sample, this clonotype turned up a few times. Its specificity is not known. From the 5' RACE reads, TCRdb called clonotypes with MiXCR, one entry per CDR3 protein. The data contain some 800,000 distinct CDR3 sequences, approximately 12% of them singletons. The specimen was blood, either unsorted or a sorted T cell fraction (not recorded which). The chain recombines TRBV6-2 or TRBV6-3 with TRBJ1-2; D gene unclear. The TCR sequence derives from a male donor with ankylosing spondylitis. CDR3 sequence (DNA): TGTGCCAGCAGTTACTTTTGGGATGGCTACACCTTC. Translation: CASSYFWDGYTF.